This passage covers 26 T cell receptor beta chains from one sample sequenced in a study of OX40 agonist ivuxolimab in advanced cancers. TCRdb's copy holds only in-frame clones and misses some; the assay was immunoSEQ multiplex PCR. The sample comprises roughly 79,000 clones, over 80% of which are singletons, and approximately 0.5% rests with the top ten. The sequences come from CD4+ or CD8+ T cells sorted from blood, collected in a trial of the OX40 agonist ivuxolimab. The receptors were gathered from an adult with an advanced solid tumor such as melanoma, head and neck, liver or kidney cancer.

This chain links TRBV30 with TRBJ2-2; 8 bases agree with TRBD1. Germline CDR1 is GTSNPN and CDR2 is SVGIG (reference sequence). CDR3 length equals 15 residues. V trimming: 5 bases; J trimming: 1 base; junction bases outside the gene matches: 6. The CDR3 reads CAWDLGTGNTGELFF. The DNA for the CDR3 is TGTGCCTGGGACCTAGGGACAGGGAACACCGGGGAGCTGTTTTTT.

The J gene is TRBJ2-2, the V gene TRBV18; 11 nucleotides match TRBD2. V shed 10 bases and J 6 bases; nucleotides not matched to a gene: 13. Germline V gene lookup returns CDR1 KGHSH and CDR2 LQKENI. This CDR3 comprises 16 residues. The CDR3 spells CATMLLAGATAGELFF. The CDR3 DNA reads TGTGCCACCATGTTACTAGCGGGAGCTACTGCCGGGGAGCTGTTTTTT.

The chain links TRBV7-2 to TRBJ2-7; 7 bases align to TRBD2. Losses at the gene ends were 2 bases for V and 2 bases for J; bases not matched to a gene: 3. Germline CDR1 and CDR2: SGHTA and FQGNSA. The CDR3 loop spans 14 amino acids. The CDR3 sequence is CASSLLSGTYEQYF. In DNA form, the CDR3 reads TGTGCCAGCAGCTTATTAAGCGGGACCTACGAGCAGTACTTC.

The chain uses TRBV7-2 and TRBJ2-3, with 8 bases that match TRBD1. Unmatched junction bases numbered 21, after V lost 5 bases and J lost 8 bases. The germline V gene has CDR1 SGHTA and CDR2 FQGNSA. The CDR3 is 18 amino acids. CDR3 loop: CASSRWAPGQGNPVTQYF. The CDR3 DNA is TGTGCCAGCAGCCGATGGGCCCCCGGACAGGGCAATCCAGTTACGCAGTATTTT. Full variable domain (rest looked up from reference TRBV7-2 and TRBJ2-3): GAGVSQSPSNKVTEKGKDVELRCDPISGHTALYWYRQSLGQGLEFLIYFQGNSAPDKSGLPSDRFSAERTGGSVSTLTIQRTQQEDSAVYLCASSRWAPGQGNPVTQYFGPGTRLTVL.

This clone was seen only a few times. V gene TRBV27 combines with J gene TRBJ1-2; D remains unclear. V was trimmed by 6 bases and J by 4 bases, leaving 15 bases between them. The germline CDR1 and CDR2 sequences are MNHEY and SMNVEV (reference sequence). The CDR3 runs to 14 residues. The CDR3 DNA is TGTGCCAGCAGCCCAACCCCGGGGATCTATGGCTACACCTTC. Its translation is CASSPTPGIYGYTF.

CDR3: CASSNRRAQYF. The CDR3, as DNA: TGTGCCAGCAGCAACCGTAGAGCGCAGTATTTT. The chain links TRBV7-9 to TRBJ2-3; D call uncertain. The CDR3 sequence is 11 residues long. With 5 bases removed from V and 10 bases from J, the gap between germline ends came to 10 bases. Per the germline V gene, CDR1 is SEHNR and CDR2 is FQNEAQ (reference sequence).

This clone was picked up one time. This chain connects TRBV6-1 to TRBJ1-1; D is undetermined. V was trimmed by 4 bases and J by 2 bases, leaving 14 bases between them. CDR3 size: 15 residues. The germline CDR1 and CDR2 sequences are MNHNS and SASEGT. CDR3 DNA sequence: TGTGCCAGCAGTGTGGCCCCCACCTTCAACACTGAAGCTTTCTTT. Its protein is CASSVAPTFNTEAFF.

The DNA of the CDR3 is TGTGCCACCAGCAGAGATCTCCGGCTAGCTGAGACCCAGTACTTC. Its protein product is CATSRDLRLAETQYF. The chain employs TRBV15 and TRBJ2-5, with a possible D match to TRBD2 (5 bases). The length of the CDR3 is 15 residues. V lost 0 bases, J lost 5 bases, and 13 bases lay in between. CDR1 LNHNV and CDR2 YYDKDF come from the germline V gene (reference sequence).

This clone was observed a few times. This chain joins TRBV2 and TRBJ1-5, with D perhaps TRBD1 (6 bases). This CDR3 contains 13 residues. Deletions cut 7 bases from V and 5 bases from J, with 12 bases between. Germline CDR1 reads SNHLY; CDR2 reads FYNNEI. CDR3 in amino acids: CASTFTGYQPQHF. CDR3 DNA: TGTGCCAGCACCTTCACAGGGTATCAGCCCCAGCATTTT.

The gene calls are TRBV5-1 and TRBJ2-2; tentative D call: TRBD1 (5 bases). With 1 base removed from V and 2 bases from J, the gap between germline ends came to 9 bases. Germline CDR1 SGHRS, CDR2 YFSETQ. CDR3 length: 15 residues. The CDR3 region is CASSLTGPNTGELFF. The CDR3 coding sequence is TGCGCCAGCAGCTTGACAGGCCCCAACACCGGGGAGCTGTTTTTT.

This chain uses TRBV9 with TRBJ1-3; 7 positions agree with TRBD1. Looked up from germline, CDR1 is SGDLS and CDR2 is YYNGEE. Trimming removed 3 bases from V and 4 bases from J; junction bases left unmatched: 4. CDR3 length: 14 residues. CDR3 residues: CASSATGAGNTIYF. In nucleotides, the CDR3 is TGTGCCAGCAGCGCCACAGGGGCCGGAAACACCATATATTTT.

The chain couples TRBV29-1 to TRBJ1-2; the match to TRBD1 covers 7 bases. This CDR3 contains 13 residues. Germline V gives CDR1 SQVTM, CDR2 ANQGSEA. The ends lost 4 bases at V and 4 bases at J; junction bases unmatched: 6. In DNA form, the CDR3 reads TGCAGCGTTGTCCGAGGGGGCGGCTATGGCTACACCTTC. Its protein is CSVVRGGGYGYTF.

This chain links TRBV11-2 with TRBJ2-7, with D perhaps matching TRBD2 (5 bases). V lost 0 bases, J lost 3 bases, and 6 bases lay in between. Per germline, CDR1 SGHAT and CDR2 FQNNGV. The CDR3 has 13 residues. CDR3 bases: TGTGCCAGCAGCTTAGATCGGGGCTACGAGCAGTACTTC. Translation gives CASSLDRGYEQYF. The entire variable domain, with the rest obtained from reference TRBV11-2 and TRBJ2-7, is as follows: EAGVAQSPRYKIIEKRQSVAFWCNPISGHATLYWYQQILGQGPKLLIQFQNNGVVDDSQLPKDRFSAERLKGVDSTLKIQPAKLEDSAVYLCASSLDRGYEQYFGPGTRLTVT.

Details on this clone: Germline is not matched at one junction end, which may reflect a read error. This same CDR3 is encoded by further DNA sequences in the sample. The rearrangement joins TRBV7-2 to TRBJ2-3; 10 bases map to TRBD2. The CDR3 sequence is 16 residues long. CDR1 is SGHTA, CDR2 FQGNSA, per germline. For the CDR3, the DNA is TGTGCCAGTAGCTTAGATCCTAGCGGGAGCCCAGATACGCAGTATTTT. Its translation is CASSLDPSGSPDTQYF.

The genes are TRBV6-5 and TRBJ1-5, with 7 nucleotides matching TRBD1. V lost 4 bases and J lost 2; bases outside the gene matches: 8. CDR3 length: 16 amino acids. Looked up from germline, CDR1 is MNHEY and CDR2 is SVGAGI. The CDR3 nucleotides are TGTGCCAGCAGTTCGAATGTTCAGGGGGGCAATCAGCCCCAGCATTTT. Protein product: CASSSNVQGGNQPQHF.

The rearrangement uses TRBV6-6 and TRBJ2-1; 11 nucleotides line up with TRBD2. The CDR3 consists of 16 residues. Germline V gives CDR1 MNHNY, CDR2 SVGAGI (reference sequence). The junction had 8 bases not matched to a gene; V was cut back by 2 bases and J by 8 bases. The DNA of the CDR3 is TGTGCCAGCAGTTACGGAACTAGCGGGAGCCTCGATGAGCAGTTCTTC. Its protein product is CASSYGTSGSLDEQFF.

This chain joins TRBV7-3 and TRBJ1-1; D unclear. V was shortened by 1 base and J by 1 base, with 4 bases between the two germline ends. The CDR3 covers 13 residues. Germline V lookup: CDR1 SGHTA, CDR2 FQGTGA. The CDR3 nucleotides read TGTGCCAGCAGCTTAATACAGAACACTGAAGCTTTCTTT. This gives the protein CASSLIQNTEAFF.

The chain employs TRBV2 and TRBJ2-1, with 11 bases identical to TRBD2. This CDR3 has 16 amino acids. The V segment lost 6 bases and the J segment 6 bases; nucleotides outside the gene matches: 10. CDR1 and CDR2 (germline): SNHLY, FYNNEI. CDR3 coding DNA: TGTGCCAGCAGACCGACTAGCGGGATGGTGGGCAATGAGCAGTTCTTC. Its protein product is CASRPTSGMVGNEQFF.

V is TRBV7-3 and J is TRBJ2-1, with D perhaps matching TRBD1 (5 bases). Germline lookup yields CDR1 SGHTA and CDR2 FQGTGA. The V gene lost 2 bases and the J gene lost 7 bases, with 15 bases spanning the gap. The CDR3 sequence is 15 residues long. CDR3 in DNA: TGTGCCAGCAGCTTAGTTGACAGCCCCAGGAATGAGCAGTTCTTC. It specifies CASSLVDSPRNEQFF.

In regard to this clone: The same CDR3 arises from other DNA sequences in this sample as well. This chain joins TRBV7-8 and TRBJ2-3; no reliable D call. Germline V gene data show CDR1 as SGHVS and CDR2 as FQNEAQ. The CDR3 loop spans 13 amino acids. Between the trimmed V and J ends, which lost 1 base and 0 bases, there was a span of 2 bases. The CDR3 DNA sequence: TGTGCCAGCAGCTTAGGCAGCACAGATACGCAGTATTTT. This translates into CASSLGSTDTQYF.

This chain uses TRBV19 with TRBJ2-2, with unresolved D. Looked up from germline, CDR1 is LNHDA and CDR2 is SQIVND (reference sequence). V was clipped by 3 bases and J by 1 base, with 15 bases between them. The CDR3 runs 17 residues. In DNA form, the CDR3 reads TGTGCCAGTAGTATGTACGGCACAGCTCTGAACACCGGGGAGCTGTTTTTT. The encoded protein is CASSMYGTALNTGELFF.

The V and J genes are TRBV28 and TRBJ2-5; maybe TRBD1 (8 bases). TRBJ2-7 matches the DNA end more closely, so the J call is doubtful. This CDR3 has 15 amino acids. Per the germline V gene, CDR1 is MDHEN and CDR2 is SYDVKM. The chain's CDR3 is CASSQGTGGGYEQYF. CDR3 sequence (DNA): TGTGCCAGCAGCCAAGGGACAGGCGGGGGCTACGAGCAGTACTTC.

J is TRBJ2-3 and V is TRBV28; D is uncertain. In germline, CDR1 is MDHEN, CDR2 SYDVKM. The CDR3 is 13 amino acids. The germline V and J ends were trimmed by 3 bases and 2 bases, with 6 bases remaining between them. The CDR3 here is CASSFLHTDTQYF. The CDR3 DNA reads TGTGCCAGCAGTTTCTTGCACACAGATACGCAGTATTTT.

The CDR3 nucleotides read TGTGCCAGCAGCCCATACAGGGACGGGGAGCTGTTTTTT. It is translated as CASSPYRDGELFF. The chain carries TRBV7-8 and TRBJ2-2; TRBD1 is a possible D gene (6 bases). Trimming removed 5 bases at V and 7 bases at J, with 11 bases between. Germline-derived CDR1 and CDR2 are SGHVS and FQNEAQ. This CDR3 has 13 amino acids.

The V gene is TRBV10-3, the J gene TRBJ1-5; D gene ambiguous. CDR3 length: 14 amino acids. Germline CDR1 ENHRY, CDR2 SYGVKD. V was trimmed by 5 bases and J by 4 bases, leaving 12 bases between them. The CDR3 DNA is TGTGCCATCAGTCCCGGGGTTAGTAATCAGCCCCAGCATTTT. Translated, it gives CAISPGVSNQPQHF.

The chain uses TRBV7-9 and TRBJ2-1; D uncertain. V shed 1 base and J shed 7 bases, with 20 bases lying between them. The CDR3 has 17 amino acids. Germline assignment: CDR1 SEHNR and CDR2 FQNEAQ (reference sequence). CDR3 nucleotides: TGTGCCAGCAGCTTAGAAATTGAGTGGGCCGCCATTAATGAGCAGTTCTTC. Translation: CASSLEIEWAAINEQFF.